These 20 T cell receptor beta chains originate from one sample sequenced in a study of cytomegalovirus exposure and HLA in healthy donors. The PCR had 60 Vbeta and 13 Jbeta primers. Generated by immunoSEQ multiplex PCR, the TCRdb table keeps only in-frame clones and is missing some. The sample yields over 90,000 clones, roughly three fifths seen once. Sequenced material: PBMCs. These receptors all stem from a human donor in good health.

V is TRBV10-2 and J is TRBJ2-2; TRBD2 agrees at 14 bases. The length of the CDR3 is 16 residues. Looked up from germline, CDR1 is WSHSY and CDR2 is SAAADI. V trimming: 6 bases; J trimming: 4 bases; junction bases outside the gene matches: 4. The CDR3 DNA reads as TGCGCCAGCAGCCGCGGACTAGCGGGAGGCACCGGGGAGCTGTTTTTT. This gives the protein CASSRGLAGGTGELFF.

The rearrangement joins TRBV7-2 to TRBJ2-7, with D hard to call. Germline V lookup: CDR1 SGHTA, CDR2 FQGNSA. This CDR3 spans 14 amino acids. Trimming cost V 3 bases and J 3 bases, with 12 bases left between them. The CDR3 DNA reads TGTGCCAGCAGCTTTTTAGTCTCCCGCTACGAGCAGTACTTC. Amino acids: CASSFLVSRYEQYF.

The gene calls are TRBV7-6 and TRBJ2-1; 8 bases line up with TRBD1. The CDR3 is 16 amino acids. With 2 bases clipped from V and 0 bases from J, the junction kept 3 bases outside the gene matches. The V gene's germline CDR1 is SGHVS and CDR2 FNYEAQ. CDR3 in DNA: TGTGCCAGCAGCTTAACAGGGGGGAGCTCCTACAATGAGCAGTTCTTC. Amino acid sequence: CASSLTGGSSYNEQFF.

This clone was seen a few times. At one end, the junction sequence differs from germline, possibly due to a read error. The V gene is TRBV2, the J gene TRBJ1-1; D not resolved. From germline, CDR1 is SNHLY and CDR2 FYNNEI. This CDR3 region has 11 residues. The CDR3, as DNA: TGTGCCAGCAGTGGCGGACTCGGAGCCCTCTTT. Its protein product is CASSGGLGALF.

This clone was seen more than once but under ten times. The V call is TRBV19, the J call TRBJ2-7; 10 bases are shared with TRBD1. From germline, CDR1 is LNHDA and CDR2 SQIVND (reference sequence). V trimming: 4 bases; J trimming: 5 bases; junction bases outside the gene matches: 8. The CDR3 extends over 15 amino acids. CDR3 bases: TGTGCCAGTAGTAGCTCCGGGACAGGGGACCACGAGCAGTACTTC. As protein: CASSSSGTGDHEQYF.

The chain joins TRBV2 to TRBJ1-5, with 9 bases aligning to TRBD1. V lost 5 bases to trimming and J lost 0 bases; unmatched junction nucleotides: 8. This CDR3 is 17 amino acids long. The germline V gene has CDR1 SNHLY and CDR2 FYNNEI. DNA of the CDR3: TGTGCCAGCAGTCCGGGACAGGGACTATATAGCAATCAGCCCCAGCATTTT. Translation: CASSPGQGLYSNQPQHF.

The V call is TRBV19, the J call TRBJ2-3; 8 positions agree with TRBD2. The ends lost 10 bases at V and 3 bases at J; junction bases unmatched: 6. The CDR3 runs to 13 residues. Germline V gives CDR1 LNHDA, CDR2 SQIVND (reference sequence). CDR3: CATAAGVTDTQYF. CDR3 bases: TGTGCCACCGCAGCGGGAGTGACAGATACGCAGTATTTT. The full variable domain, in which reference TRBV19 and TRBJ2-3 provide the parts outside the CDR3, is DGGITQSPKYLFRKEGQNVTLSCEQNLNHDAMYWYRQDPGQGLRLIYYSQIVNDFQKGDIAEGYSVSREKKESFPLTVTSAQKNPTAFYLCATAAGVTDTQYFGPGTRLTVL.

The chain carries TRBV7-9 and TRBJ1-2; perhaps TRBD1 as D (5 bases). From germline, CDR1 is SEHNR and CDR2 FQNEAQ (reference sequence). The ends were cut back, 6 bases at V and 3 bases at J, with 11 bases in the middle. The CDR3 loop spans 13 amino acids. Here the CDR3 DNA reads TGTGCCAGCAGGGGGCCGGGGGACTATGGCTACACCTTC. This translates into CASRGPGDYGYTF. Looking up the rest from reference TRBV7-9 and TRBJ1-2 gives the full variable domain: DTGVSQNPRHKITKRGQNVTFRCDPISEHNRLYWYRQTLGQGPEFLTYFQNEAQLEKSRLLSDRFSAERPKGSFSTLEIQRTEQGDSAMYLCASRGPGDYGYTFGSGTRLTVV.

J is TRBJ1-6 and V is TRBV4-1; D unresolved. In germline, CDR1 is MGHRA, CDR2 YSYEKL. V was pared by 1 base and J by 5 bases, with 12 bases between. The CDR3 runs to 16 residues. CDR3 sequence (DNA): TGCGCCAGCAGCCAAGGTCTACAGCATGATAATTCACCCCTCCACTTT. Translation gives CASSQGLQHDNSPLHF.

This sequence joins TRBV19 and TRBJ1-1, with D unclear. V was cut by 6 bases and J by 0 bases, with 11 bases left in between. Germline loops: CDR1 LNHDA, CDR2 SQIVND (reference sequence). The CDR3 is made up of 14 amino acids. The CDR3 nucleotides are TGTGCCAGTAGCACGACTGACTTGAACACTGAAGCTTTCTTT. It encodes CASSTTDLNTEAFF.

The chain couples TRBV19 to TRBJ2-5, with D maybe TRBD2 (5 bases). Looked up from germline, CDR1 is LNHDA and CDR2 is SQIVND (reference sequence). The CDR3 runs 13 residues. V was shortened by 5 bases and J by 6 bases, with 13 bases between the two germline ends. CDR3 protein: CASSQGGFQTQYF. CDR3 coding DNA: TGTGCCAGTAGTCAAGGAGGTTTCCAGACCCAGTACTTC.

This chain connects TRBV2 to TRBJ2-2; D not resolved. Trimming pared 0 bases from V and 6 bases from J, leaving 14 bases between. The CDR3 is 16 amino acids. Germline values: CDR1 SNHLY, CDR2 FYNNEI. The CDR3, as DNA: TGTGCCAGCAGTGAAGCTAGGAGCGTTTGGGCCGGGGAGCTGTTTTTT. Translation gives CASSEARSVWAGELFF.

This clone occurred a few times. This chain uses TRBV4-2 with TRBJ2-5, with 10 bases fitting TRBD2. Germline assignment: CDR1 LGHNA and CDR2 YNFKEQ. The CDR3 sequence is 16 residues long. Losses at the gene ends were 0 bases for V and 7 bases for J; bases not matched to a gene: 8. The CDR3 coding sequence is TGTGCCAGCAGCCAAGAAGGAGCGGGAGGGCCGCGGACCCAGTACTTC. It encodes CASSQEGAGGPRTQYF.

This chain uses TRBV5-1 with TRBJ2-5; D gene uncertain. The last part of the DNA fits TRBJ2-7 better; the J call may be wrong. The length of the CDR3 is 14 residues. The germline gives CDR1 SGHRS, CDR2 YFSETQ. DNA of the CDR3: TGCGCCAGCAGCCCGGGTGTATCTTACTACGAGCAGTACTTC. Translating it yields CASSPGVSYYEQYF.

The rearrangement joins TRBV5-8 to TRBJ2-7; D gene uncertain. Per the germline V gene, CDR1 is SGHTS and CDR2 is YDEGEE. V lost 4 bases, J lost 3 bases, and 5 bases lay in between. This CDR3 spans 11 amino acids. The CDR3 DNA is TGTGCCAGCAGCATCTACTACGAGCAGTACTTC. Its translation: CASSIYYEQYF.

The V and J genes are TRBV9 and TRBJ2-2; 13 positions match TRBD2. V lost 4 bases to trimming and J lost 2 bases; unmatched junction nucleotides: 8. CDR3 length: 18 amino acids. The V gene's germline CDR1 is SGDLS and CDR2 YYNGEE. CDR3 sequence (DNA): TGTGCCAGCAGCTTGGGACTAGCGGGAAGGGGAAACACCGGGGAGCTGTTTTTT. Translation: CASSLGLAGRGNTGELFF.

The rearrangement uses TRBV5-1 and TRBJ1-2, with D perhaps TRBD1 (5 bases). There are 15 residues in the CDR3. Germline V gene lookup returns CDR1 SGHRS and CDR2 YFSETQ. V was cut by 1 base and J by 0 bases, with 10 bases left in between. The CDR3 region is CASSLTQTANYGYTF. Here the CDR3 DNA reads TGCGCCAGCAGCTTGACACAGACAGCTAACTATGGCTACACCTTC.

The rearrangement links TRBV6-5 to TRBJ2-7; D is perhaps TRBD2 (6 bases). The CDR3 consists of 13 residues. Germline-derived CDR1 and CDR2 are MNHEY and SVGAGI. Trimming cost V 8 bases and J 3 bases, with 14 bases left between them. The CDR3 DNA is TGTGCCAGCGGAGGGCCACTCCTCTACGAGCAGTACTTC. Translating gives CASGGPLLYEQYF.

The chain links TRBV15 to TRBJ2-5, with TRBD1 identical over 7 bases. The tail of the sequence fits TRBJ2-7 better, so the J call may be wrong. The CDR3 consists of 14 residues. Germline V gene sequence: CDR1 LNHNV, CDR2 YYDKDF (reference sequence). CDR3 region: CATSRGDSSYEQYF. The CDR3 DNA reads as TGTGCCACCAGCAGAGGGGACAGCTCCTACGAGCAGTACTTC.

V and J are TRBV4-1 and TRBJ1-5; D ambiguous. The CDR3 is 14 amino acids. V gave up 1 base and J gave up 6 bases, with 10 bases separating them. Per germline, CDR1 MGHRA and CDR2 YSYEKL. CDR3 in DNA: TGCGCCAGCAGCCAAGGAGTGGTTGGTCAGCCCCAGCATTTT. Its protein product is CASSQGVVGQPQHF.